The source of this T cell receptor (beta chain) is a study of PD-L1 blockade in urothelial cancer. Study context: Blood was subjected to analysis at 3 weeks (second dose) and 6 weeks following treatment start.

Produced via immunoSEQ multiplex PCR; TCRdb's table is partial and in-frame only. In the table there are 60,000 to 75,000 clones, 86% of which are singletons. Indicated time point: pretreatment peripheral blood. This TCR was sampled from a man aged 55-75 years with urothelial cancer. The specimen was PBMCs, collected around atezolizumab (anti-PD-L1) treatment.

This CDR3 is CASSLAGSATYEQYF. CDR3 bases: TGTGCCAGCAGCTTAGCTGGTAGCGCCACCTACGAGCAGTACTTC. The chain employs TRBV7-8 and TRBJ2-7; weak D call: TRBD2 (5 bases). The CDR3 runs to 15 residues. The germline V gene has CDR1 SGHVS and CDR2 FQNEAQ. The germline V and J ends were trimmed by 0 bases and 2 bases, with 11 bases remaining between them.